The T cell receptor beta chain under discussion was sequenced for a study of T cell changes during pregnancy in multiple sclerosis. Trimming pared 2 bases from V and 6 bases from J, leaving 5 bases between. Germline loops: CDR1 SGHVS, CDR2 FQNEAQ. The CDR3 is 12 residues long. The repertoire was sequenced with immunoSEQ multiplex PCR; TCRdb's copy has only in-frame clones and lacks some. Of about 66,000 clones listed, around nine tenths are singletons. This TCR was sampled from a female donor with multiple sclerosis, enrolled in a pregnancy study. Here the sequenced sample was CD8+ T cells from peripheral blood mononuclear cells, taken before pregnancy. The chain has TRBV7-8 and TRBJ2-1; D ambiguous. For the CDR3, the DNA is TGTGCCAGCAGCTTACTTCCCAATGAGCAGTTCTTC. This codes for CASSLLPNEQFF.